The rows below give T cell receptor beta chains drawn from one sample of a study of blood T cells in healthy people across ages. TCRdb redid the calling of the 5' RACE reads with MiXCR, one entry per CDR3 protein. There are roughly 800,000 distinct CDR3 sequences in the sample; about 62% occur only once, and roughly 22% lies in the top ten. The sequenced sample was blood. The receptor set was obtained from a man between 25 and 39 years old in good health. The conserved cysteine and the conserved F or W are not part of the CDR3 here.

v_gene,j_gene,CDR3aa
TRBV7-8,TRBJ2-1,ASSLAEAARGSEQF
TRBV29-1,TRBJ2-5,SVGLNSETQY
TRBV4-1,TRBJ1-2,ASSLDRGVGYT
TRBV29-1,TRBJ2-2,SARQENTGELF
TRBV4-3,TRBJ2-1,ASSQERSSEGLRNEQF
TRBV4-1,TRBJ2-1,ASSQGKSTSNEQF
TRBV29-1,TRBJ2-1,SVDERDEYNEQF
TRBV6-2/TRBV6-3,TRBJ2-7,ASSYLGSLQY
TRBV7-6,TRBJ2-3,ASSPRAGPTDTQY
TRBV27,TRBJ2-3,TSSLFDSSTDTQY
TRBV20-1,TRBJ1-1,SAREDRDTEAF
TRBV7-2,TRBJ2-7,ASSLAAGGASYEQY
TRBV7-9,TRBJ2-7,ANSLARDEQY
TRBV30,TRBJ1-2,AWSGGSGYT
TRBV10-3,TRBJ2-7,AISQPGQLEYEQY
TRBV7-3,TRBJ2-5,ASSLRGGPGETQY
TRBV7-3,TRBJ2-1,ASSLKASGSVQF
TRBV27,TRBJ2-7,ARGCEQY
TRBV9,TRBJ2-2,ASSVSSRGNTGELF
TRBV7-8,TRBJ2-7,ASSLNPEYLAYEQY
TRBV29-1,TRBJ2-3,SAAPTGSDTQY
TRBV5-6,TRBJ2-5,ASSRYRGTPGEETQY